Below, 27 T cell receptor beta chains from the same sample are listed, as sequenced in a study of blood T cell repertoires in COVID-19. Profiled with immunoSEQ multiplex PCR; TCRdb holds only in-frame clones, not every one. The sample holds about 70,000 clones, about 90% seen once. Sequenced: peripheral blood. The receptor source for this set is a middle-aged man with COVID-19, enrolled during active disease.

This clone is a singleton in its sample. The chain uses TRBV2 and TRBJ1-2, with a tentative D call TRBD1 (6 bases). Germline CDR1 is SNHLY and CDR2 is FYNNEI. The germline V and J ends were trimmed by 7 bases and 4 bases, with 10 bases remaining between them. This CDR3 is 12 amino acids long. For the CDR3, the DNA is TGTGCCAGCACCCCAGGGGTCTATGGCTACACCTTC. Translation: CASTPGVYGYTF. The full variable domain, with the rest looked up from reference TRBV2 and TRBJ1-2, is EPEVTQTPSHQVTQMGQEVILRCVPISNHLYFYWYRQILGQKVEFLVSFYNNEISEKSEIFDDQFSVERPDGSNFTLKIRSTKLEDSAMYFCASTPGVYGYTFGSGTRLTVV.

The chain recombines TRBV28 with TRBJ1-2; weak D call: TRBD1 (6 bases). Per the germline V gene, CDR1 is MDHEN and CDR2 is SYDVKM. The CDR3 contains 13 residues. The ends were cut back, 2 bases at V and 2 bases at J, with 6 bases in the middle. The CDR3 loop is CASSLRGNYGYTF. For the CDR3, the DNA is TGTGCCAGCAGTTTAAGGGGGAACTATGGCTACACCTTC.

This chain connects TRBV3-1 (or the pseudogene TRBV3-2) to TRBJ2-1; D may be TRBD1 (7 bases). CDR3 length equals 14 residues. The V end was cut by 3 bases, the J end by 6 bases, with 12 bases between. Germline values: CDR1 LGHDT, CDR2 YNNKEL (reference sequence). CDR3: CASSQAGGSNEQFF. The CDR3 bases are TGTGCCAGCAGCCAGGCAGGGGGGAGCAATGAGCAGTTCTTC.

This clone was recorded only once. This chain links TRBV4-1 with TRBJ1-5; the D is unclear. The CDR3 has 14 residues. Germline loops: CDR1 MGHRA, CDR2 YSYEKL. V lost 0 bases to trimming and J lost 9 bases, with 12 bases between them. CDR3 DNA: TGCGCCAGCAGCCAAGAAAAGAGGGTAGGGCCCCAGCATTTT. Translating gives CASSQEKRVGPQHF.

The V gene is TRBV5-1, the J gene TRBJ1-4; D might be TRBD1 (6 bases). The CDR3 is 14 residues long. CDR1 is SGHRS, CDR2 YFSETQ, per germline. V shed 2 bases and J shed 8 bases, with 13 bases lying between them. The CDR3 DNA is TGCGCCAGCAGCTTAGGGGGGCGGGGGGAAAAACTGTTTTTT. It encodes CASSLGGRGEKLFF. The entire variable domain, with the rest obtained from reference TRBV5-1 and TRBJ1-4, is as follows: KAGVTQTPRYLIKTRGQQVTLSCSPISGHRSVSWYQQTPGQGLQFLFEYFSETQRNKGNFPGRFSGRQFSNSRSEMNVSTLELGDSALYLCASSLGGRGEKLFFGSGTQLSVL.

The CDR3 DNA reads as TGTGCCAGCAGTCTTAAGGGACAGTCGGGCTATGGCTACACCTTC. Translating it yields CASSLKGQSGYGYTF. This chain uses TRBV28 with TRBJ1-2; 7 bases match TRBD1. CDR1 and CDR2 (germline): MDHEN, SYDVKM. The CDR3 extends over 15 amino acids. V was clipped by 5 bases and J by 4 bases; unmatched bases: 10.

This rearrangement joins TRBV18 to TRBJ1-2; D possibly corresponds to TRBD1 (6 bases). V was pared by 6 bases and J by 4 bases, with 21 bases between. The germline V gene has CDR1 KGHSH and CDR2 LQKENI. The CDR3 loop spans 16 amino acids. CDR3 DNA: TGTGCCAGCTCCCCGAATCGGGACACTGGGATCTATGGCTACACCTTC. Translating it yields CASSPNRDTGIYGYTF.

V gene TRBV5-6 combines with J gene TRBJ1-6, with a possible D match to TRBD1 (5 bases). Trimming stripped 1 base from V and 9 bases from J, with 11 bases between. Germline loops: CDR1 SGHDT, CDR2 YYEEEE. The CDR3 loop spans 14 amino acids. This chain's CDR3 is CASSLRGLGSPLHF. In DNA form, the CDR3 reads TGTGCCAGCAGCTTGCGGGGACTCGGTTCACCCCTCCACTTT.

The CDR3, as DNA: TGTGCCAGCAGTGACGTACAAGCGGGTTACACAGATACGCAGTATTTT. This codes for CASSDVQAGYTDTQYF. This chain uses TRBV25-1 with TRBJ2-3, with D possibly TRBD2 on 6 matching bases. V lost 3 bases to trimming and J lost 2 bases, with 15 bases between them. CDR1 MGHDK and CDR2 SYGVNS come from the germline V gene. This CDR3 region has 16 residues.

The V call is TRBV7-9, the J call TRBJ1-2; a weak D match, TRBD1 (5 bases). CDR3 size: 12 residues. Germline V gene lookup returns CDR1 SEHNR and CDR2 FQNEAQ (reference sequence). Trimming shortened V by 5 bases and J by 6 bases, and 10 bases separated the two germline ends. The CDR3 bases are TGTGCCAGCAGCCGCGACAGAGATGGCTACACCTTC. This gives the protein CASSRDRDGYTF.

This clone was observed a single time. DNA of the CDR3: TGTGCCAGCAGTTACTCGAGGGCTAGACTGGGGGAGACCCAGTACTTC. This encodes CASSYSRARLGETQYF. The V and J genes are TRBV6-5 and TRBJ2-5; D may be TRBD2 (5 bases). Germline V gives CDR1 MNHEY, CDR2 SVGAGI. The CDR3 has 16 amino acids. V was pared by 0 bases and J by 5 bases, with 16 bases between.

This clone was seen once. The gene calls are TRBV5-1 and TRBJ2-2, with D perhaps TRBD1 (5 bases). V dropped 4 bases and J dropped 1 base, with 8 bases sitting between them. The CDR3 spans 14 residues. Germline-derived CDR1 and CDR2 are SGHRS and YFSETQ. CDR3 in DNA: TGCGCCAGCAGCCCGACAGAGAACACCGGGGAGCTGTTTTTT. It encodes CASSPTENTGELFF.

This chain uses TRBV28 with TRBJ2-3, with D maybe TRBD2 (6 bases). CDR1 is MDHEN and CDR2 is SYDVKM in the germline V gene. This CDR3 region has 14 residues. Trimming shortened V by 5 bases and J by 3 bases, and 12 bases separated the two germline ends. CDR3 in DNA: TGTGCCAGCAGTGATCACGGGGGAACAGATACGCAGTATTTT. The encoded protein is CASSDHGGTDTQYF.

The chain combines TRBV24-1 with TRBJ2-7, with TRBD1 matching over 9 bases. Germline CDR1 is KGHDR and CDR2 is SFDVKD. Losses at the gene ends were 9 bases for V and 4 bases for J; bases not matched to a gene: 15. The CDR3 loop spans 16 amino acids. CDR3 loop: CATQRGGGQGLYEQYF. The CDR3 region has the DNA TGTGCCACCCAACGAGGAGGAGGACAGGGGTTATACGAGCAGTACTTC.

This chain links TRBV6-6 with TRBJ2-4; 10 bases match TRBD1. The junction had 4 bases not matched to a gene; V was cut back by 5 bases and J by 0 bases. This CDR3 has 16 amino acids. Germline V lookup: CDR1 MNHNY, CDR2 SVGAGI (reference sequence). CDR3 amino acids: CASSGQGELAKNIQYF. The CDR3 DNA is TGTGCCAGCAGTGGACAGGGGGAGCTAGCCAAAAACATTCAGTACTTC.

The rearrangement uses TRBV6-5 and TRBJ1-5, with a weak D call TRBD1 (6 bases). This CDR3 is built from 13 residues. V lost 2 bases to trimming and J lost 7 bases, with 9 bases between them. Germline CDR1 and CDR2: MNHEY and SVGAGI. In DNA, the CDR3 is TGTGCCAGCAGTTACAGGGGGGGGCAGCCCCAGCATTTT. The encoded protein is CASSYRGGQPQHF.

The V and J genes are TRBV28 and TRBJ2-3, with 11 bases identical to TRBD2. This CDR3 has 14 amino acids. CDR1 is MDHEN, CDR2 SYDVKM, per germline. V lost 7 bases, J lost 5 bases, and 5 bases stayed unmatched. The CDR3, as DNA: TGTGCCAGCATGTTAGCGGGGGGGGGAGATACGCAGTATTTT. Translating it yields CASMLAGGGDTQYF.

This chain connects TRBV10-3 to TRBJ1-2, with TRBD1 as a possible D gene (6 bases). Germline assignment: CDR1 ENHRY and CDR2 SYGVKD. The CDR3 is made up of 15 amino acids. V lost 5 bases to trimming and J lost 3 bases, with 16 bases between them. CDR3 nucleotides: TGTGCCATCAGTAGCCGGGACACCGGAGACTATGGCTACACCTTC. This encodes CAISSRDTGDYGYTF.

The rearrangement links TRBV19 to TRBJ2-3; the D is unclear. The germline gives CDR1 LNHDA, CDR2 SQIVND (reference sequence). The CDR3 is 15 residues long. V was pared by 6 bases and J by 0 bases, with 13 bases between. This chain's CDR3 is CASRETDPSTDTQYF. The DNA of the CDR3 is TGTGCCAGTAGGGAGACGGATCCTAGCACAGATACGCAGTATTTT.

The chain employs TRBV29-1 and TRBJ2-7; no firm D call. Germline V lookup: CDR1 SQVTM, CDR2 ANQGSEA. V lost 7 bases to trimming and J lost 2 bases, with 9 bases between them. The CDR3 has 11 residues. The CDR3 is CSAGLAYEQYF. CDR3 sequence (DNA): TGCAGCGCCGGCCTCGCCTACGAGCAGTACTTC.

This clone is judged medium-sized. The CDR3 reads CASSTSSFFEQYF. In DNA form, the CDR3 reads TGTGCCAGCAGCACTAGCTCCTTCTTCGAGCAGTACTTC. The chain combines TRBV7-9 with TRBJ2-7; the D gene is possibly TRBD2 (6 bases). Germline CDR1 SEHNR, CDR2 FQNEAQ (reference sequence). This CDR3 is 13 amino acids long. Trimming shortened V by 5 bases and J by 6 bases, and 14 bases separated the two germline ends.

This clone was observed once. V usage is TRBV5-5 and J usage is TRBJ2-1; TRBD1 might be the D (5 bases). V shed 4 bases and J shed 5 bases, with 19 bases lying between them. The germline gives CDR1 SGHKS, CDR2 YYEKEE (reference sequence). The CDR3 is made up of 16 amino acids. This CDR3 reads CASSIDRLGPNNEQFF. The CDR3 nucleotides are TGTGCCAGCAGCATCGATCGGCTGGGGCCAAACAATGAGCAGTTCTTC.

The CDR3 region is CASSQDLTGDQETQYF. In DNA form, the CDR3 reads TGTGCCAGCAGCCAAGACCTCACAGGGGACCAAGAGACCCAGTACTTC. V is TRBV3-1 (or the pseudogene TRBV3-2) and J is TRBJ2-5; TRBD1 aligns across 7 bases. J was trimmed by 0 bases and V by 0 bases; bases with no gene match: 4. Germline values: CDR1 LGHDT, CDR2 YNNKEL (reference sequence). The CDR3 has 16 residues.

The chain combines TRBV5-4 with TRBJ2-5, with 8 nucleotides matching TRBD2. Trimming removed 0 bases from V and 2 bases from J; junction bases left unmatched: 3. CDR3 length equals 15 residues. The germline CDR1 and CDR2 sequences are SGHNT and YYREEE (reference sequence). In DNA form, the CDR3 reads TGTGCCAGCAGCTTGGATCCGGGGGGGCAAGAGACCCAGTACTTC. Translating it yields CASSLDPGGQETQYF.

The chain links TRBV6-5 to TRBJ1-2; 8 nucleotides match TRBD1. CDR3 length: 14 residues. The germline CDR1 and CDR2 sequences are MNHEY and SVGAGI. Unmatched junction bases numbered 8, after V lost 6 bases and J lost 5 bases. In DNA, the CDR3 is TGTGCCAGCAGACCCCCCGACAGGGGATATGGCTACACCTTC. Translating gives CASRPPDRGYGYTF.

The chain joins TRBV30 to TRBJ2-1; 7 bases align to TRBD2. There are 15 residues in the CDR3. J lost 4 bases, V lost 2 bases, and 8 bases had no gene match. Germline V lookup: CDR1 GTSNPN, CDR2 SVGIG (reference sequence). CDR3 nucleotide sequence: TGTGCCTGGAGTTTCGGGTCGGGGGGATACAATGAGCAGTTCTTC. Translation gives CAWSFGSGGYNEQFF.

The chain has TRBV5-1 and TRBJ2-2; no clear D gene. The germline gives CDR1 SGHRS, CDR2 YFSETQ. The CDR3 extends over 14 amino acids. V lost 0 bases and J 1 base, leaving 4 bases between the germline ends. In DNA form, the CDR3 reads TGCGCCAGCAGCTTGGAACTGAACACCGGGGAGCTGTTTTTT. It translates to CASSLELNTGELFF.